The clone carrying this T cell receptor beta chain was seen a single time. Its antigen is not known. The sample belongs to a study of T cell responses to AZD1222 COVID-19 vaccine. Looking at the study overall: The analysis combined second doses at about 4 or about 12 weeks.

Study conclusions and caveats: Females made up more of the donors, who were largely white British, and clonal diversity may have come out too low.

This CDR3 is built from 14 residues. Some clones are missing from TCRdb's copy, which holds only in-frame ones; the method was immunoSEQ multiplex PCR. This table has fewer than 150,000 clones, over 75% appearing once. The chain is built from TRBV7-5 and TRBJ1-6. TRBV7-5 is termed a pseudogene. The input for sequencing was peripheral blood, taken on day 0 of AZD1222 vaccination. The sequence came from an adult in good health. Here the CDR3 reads CAKNPSSYNSPLHF. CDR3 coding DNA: TGTGCTAAAAACCCGAGCTCCTATAATTCACCCCTCCACTTT.